One and the same sample provided the 11 T cell receptor beta chains below, sequenced in a study of blood T cell repertoires in COVID-19. Sequencing was performed with immunoSEQ multiplex PCR; in TCRdb, only in-frame clones are kept and a portion is missing. The sample gives 260,000 or so clones, 85% of which show up once; 2% to 3% is in the top ten. The sequenced material came from PBMCs or T cells enriched from blood (not recorded which). These receptors were collected from a woman aged 45-65 years who had recovered from COVID-19.

This chain joins TRBV27 and TRBJ2-7, with D possibly TRBD2 on 6 matching bases. CDR3 length: 14 residues. V dropped 5 bases and J dropped 3 bases, with 14 bases sitting between them. Germline loops: CDR1 MNHEY, CDR2 SMNVEV (reference sequence). CDR3 sequence: CASSSPGLNYEQYF. The CDR3 region has the DNA TGTGCCAGCAGTAGCCCGGGACTGAACTACGAGCAGTACTTC.

The chain uses TRBV30 and TRBJ1-1, with TRBD1 matching 7 bases. CDR3 length equals 16 residues. The trim removed 4 bases at V and 1 base at J, leaving 12 bases unmatched. Germline loops: CDR1 GTSNPN, CDR2 SVGIG (reference sequence). The CDR3 bases are TGTGCCTGGAACCCCCCCAGGGGGAACAAGAACACTGAAGCTTTCTTT. It translates to CAWNPPRGNKNTEAFF.

This clone was observed a single time. The chain joins TRBV20-1 to TRBJ2-1, with 11 bases aligning to TRBD2. This CDR3 contains 15 residues. The germline V gene encodes CDR1 DFQATT and CDR2 SNEGSKA (reference sequence). Trimming cost V 3 bases and J 8 bases; bases outside gene matches: 9. The CDR3 DNA reads TGCAGTGCTAGTGGTTCTAGCGGGAGGACAGATGAGCAGTTCTTC. This gives the protein CSASGSSGRTDEQFF.

The chain recombines TRBV27 with TRBJ2-1; 11 bases match TRBD2. The germline V gene has CDR1 MNHEY and CDR2 SMNVEV (reference sequence). The ends lost 5 bases at V and 4 bases at J; junction bases unmatched: 7. There are 16 residues in the CDR3. This CDR3 reads CASSPITSGGYNEQFF. CDR3 in DNA: TGTGCCAGCAGTCCAATAACTAGCGGGGGTTACAATGAGCAGTTCTTC.

The CDR3 DNA sequence: TGTGCCAGCAGCTTGGCTCTAGCGGGGGACGATACGCAGTATTTT. Its translation: CASSLALAGDDTQYF. The chain combines TRBV5-6 with TRBJ2-3; 10 bases agree with TRBD2. V shed 0 bases, J shed 6 bases, and the junction held 4 bases outside the gene matches. This CDR3 spans 15 amino acids. Germline V CDR1 and CDR2: SGHDT, YYEEEE.

The chain employs TRBV5-1 and TRBJ2-1, with TRBD2 as a possible D gene (6 bases). Trimming shortened V by 7 bases and J by 6 bases, and 20 bases separated the two germline ends. CDR1 is SGHRS, CDR2 YFSETQ, per germline. The CDR3 totals 15 residues. The CDR3 is CASGRAAGQFNEQFF. The DNA of the CDR3 is TGCGCCAGCGGACGGGCAGCGGGTCAGTTCAATGAGCAGTTCTTC.

This clone was counted between two and nine times. The chain employs TRBV18 and TRBJ2-3; D unclear. V lost 3 bases, J lost 2 bases, and 12 bases lay in between. Germline CDR1 is KGHSH and CDR2 is LQKENI. The CDR3 covers 15 residues. The CDR3 region has the DNA TGTGCCAGCTCACCCGAGGATAGCCCCACAGATACGCAGTATTTT. Translated, it gives CASSPEDSPTDTQYF.

In its sample, this clone was seen once. The chain carries TRBV3-1 (or the pseudogene TRBV3-2) and TRBJ2-1; 9 bases match TRBD1. The V gene end was trimmed by 6 bases and the J gene end by 5 bases; junction bases not matched to a gene: 8. Germline V gives CDR1 LGHDT, CDR2 YNNKEL (reference sequence). The CDR3 totals 15 residues. The DNA of the CDR3 is TGTGCCAGCAGAACCGGGACAGGGATACACAATGAGCAGTTCTTC. This codes for CASRTGTGIHNEQFF.

J is TRBJ1-1 and V is TRBV5-1; TRBD1 agrees at 7 bases. The CDR3 is 16 residues long. V dropped 5 bases and J dropped 0; count of bases not matched to a gene: 10. Germline loops: CDR1 SGHRS, CDR2 YFSETQ. The CDR3 sequence is CASRRQGGIMNTEAFF. For the CDR3, the DNA is TGCGCCAGCAGAAGGCAGGGGGGAATCATGAACACTGAAGCTTTCTTT. The complete variable domain, with remaining parts taken from reference TRBV5-1 and TRBJ1-1, reads KAGVTQTPRYLIKTRGQQVTLSCSPISGHRSVSWYQQTPGQGLQFLFEYFSETQRNKGNFPGRFSGRQFSNSRSEMNVSTLELGDSALYLCASRRQGGIMNTEAFFGQGTRLTVV.

This sequence joins TRBV27 and TRBJ2-7; D is unclear. Trimming cost V 2 bases and J 0 bases, with 8 bases left between them. Per the germline V gene, CDR1 is MNHEY and CDR2 is SMNVEV (reference sequence). The CDR3 has 14 residues. The CDR3 region has the DNA TGTGCCAGCAGTTTAGGTCTATTCTCCTACGAGCAGTACTTC. Protein sequence: CASSLGLFSYEQYF.

V usage is TRBV7-2 and J usage is TRBJ2-1; D call uncertain. Germline lookup yields CDR1 SGHTA and CDR2 FQGNSA. This CDR3 spans 12 amino acids. Trimming cost V 8 bases and J 0 bases, with 5 bases left between them. The CDR3 DNA reads as TGTGCCAGCCGGAGCTCCTACAATGAGCAGTTCTTC. It encodes CASRSSYNEQFF.